A single sample gave rise to the 12 T cell receptor beta chains below, sequenced in a study of OX40 agonist ivuxolimab in advanced cancers. Assay used: immunoSEQ multiplex PCR; TCRdb lists only in-frame clones, some missing. The table records about 43,000 clones, about 88% of them present only once. The starting material was CD4+ or CD8+ T cells sorted from blood, obtained in a trial of the OX40 agonist ivuxolimab. The receptor source for this set is an adult with an advanced solid tumor such as melanoma, head and neck, liver or kidney cancer.

The rearrangement links TRBV28 to TRBJ2-7, with 8 bases lining up with TRBD1. The V segment lost 4 bases and the J segment 4 bases; nucleotides outside the gene matches: 6. The CDR3 consists of 14 residues. CDR1 is MDHEN, CDR2 SYDVKM, per germline. CDR3 sequence (DNA): TGTGCCAGCAGTTCCGGACAGGGTGGTTACGAGCAGTACTTC. Translating gives CASSSGQGGYEQYF.

The V and J genes are TRBV28 and TRBJ1-2; D might be TRBD1 (5 bases). V lost 8 bases and J lost 8, with 24 bases in between. This CDR3 has 15 amino acids. Germline loops: CDR1 MDHEN, CDR2 SYDVKM. CDR3 DNA sequence: TGTGCCAGCGTGGGGGGGGAAGGGCTCTCCTCCGGCTACACCTTC. Translation gives CASVGGEGLSSGYTF.

V is TRBV11-2 and J is TRBJ1-1; a possible D gene is TRBD1 (5 bases). CDR3 length equals 17 residues. Germline-derived CDR1 and CDR2 are SGHAT and FQNNGV. Trimming removed 4 bases from V and 2 bases from J, with 20 bases in between. CDR3 region: CASSSAHKGLGNTEAFF. The CDR3 DNA reads TGTGCCAGCAGCTCCGCACACAAGGGGTTGGGAAACACTGAAGCTTTCTTT.

The chain uses TRBV7-2 and TRBJ2-3, with TRBD2 matching 8 bases. CDR1 SGHTA and CDR2 FQGNSA come from the germline V gene. V shed 4 bases and J 1 base; nucleotides not matched to a gene: 16. The length of the CDR3 is 19 residues. The CDR3 region has the DNA TGTGCCAGCAGCTCGTCGGGGGGACTAGATCGTCTTGGCACAGATACGCAGTATTTT. Its translation is CASSSSGGLDRLGTDTQYF.

This chain joins TRBV7-9 and TRBJ2-7; 9 bases are a match to TRBD2. Trimming removed 5 bases from V and 3 bases from J; junction bases left unmatched: 11. The CDR3 is made up of 16 amino acids. The germline gives CDR1 SEHNR, CDR2 FQNEAQ (reference sequence). Here the CDR3 reads CASSDRGGANHYEQYF. As DNA, the CDR3 is TGTGCCAGCAGCGACCGCGGGGGGGCGAACCACTACGAGCAGTACTTC.

Notes on this clone: In the same sample, other DNA sequences code for this CDR3. This chain links TRBV6-6 with TRBJ2-7; D may be TRBD2 (5 bases). Trimming took off 6 bases at V and 10 bases at J, with 16 bases between the two ends. Germline lookup yields CDR1 MNHNY and CDR2 SVGAGI (reference sequence). The CDR3 sequence is 12 residues long. The CDR3 region has the DNA TGTGCCAGCAGCTTGGAGGATACAATACAGTACTTC. The encoded protein is CASSLEDTIQYF.

J is TRBJ2-7 and V is TRBV7-9; D is possibly TRBD1 (5 bases). This CDR3 is built from 14 residues. Germline CDR1 SEHNR, CDR2 FQNEAQ (reference sequence). The ends were cut back, 3 bases at V and 0 bases at J, with 9 bases in the middle. The CDR3 nucleotides are TGTGCCAGCAGCTTGCAGGGCGCCTCCTACGAGCAGTACTTC. Its protein is CASSLQGASYEQYF.

The table lists this clone with a count of one. The rearrangement links TRBV28 to TRBJ2-5, with a weak D call TRBD1 (6 bases). The length of the CDR3 is 18 residues. Trimming left V 3 bases short and J 0 bases short, with 20 bases between. Germline V gene lookup returns CDR1 MDHEN and CDR2 SYDVKM. As DNA, the CDR3 is TGTGCCAGCAGTTTCCGCAGTTGGGACACCCCGTACCAAGAGACCCAGTACTTC. It specifies CASSFRSWDTPYQETQYF.

The CDR3 loop is CASSATTGDQDNEQFF. CDR3 DNA sequence: TGTGCCAGCAGCGCGACGACAGGGGATCAGGACAATGAGCAGTTCTTC. This chain links TRBV7-9 with TRBJ2-1; TRBD1 matches 8 bases. This CDR3 has 16 residues. Germline V gene data show CDR1 as SEHNR and CDR2 as FQNEAQ (reference sequence). V lost 5 bases, J lost 5 bases, and 11 bases stayed unmatched.

This chain connects TRBV7-8 to TRBJ2-3; D tentatively reads TRBD1 or TRBD2 (6 bases each). Germline CDR1 reads SGHVS; CDR2 reads FQNEAQ. Between the trimmed V and J ends, which lost 1 base and 1 base, there was a span of 9 bases. This CDR3 contains 15 residues. The CDR3 protein is CASSLGGAGTDTQYF. CDR3 DNA sequence: TGTGCCAGCAGCTTAGGGGGGGCCGGCACAGATACGCAGTATTTT.

The V gene is TRBV7-6, the J gene TRBJ2-3; D remains ambiguous. Germline assignment: CDR1 SGHVS and CDR2 FNYEAQ. This CDR3 has 15 amino acids. Trimming stripped 6 bases from V and 1 base from J, with 14 bases between. CDR3 DNA: TGTGCCAGCAGTTCCGGGCCCCCTGGCACAGATACGCAGTATTTT. This codes for CASSSGPPGTDTQYF. The full variable domain, rest sourced from reference TRBV7-6 and TRBJ2-3, is GAGVSQSPRYKVTKRGQDVALRCDPISGHVSLYWYRQALGQGPEFLTYFNYEAQQDKSGLPNDRFSAERPEGSISTLTIQRTEQRDSAMYRCASSSGPPGTDTQYFGPGTRLTVL.

Only one count was recorded for this clone. The rearrangement uses TRBV27 and TRBJ2-1, with D unclear. This CDR3 spans 16 amino acids. V was shortened by 4 bases and J by 2 bases, with 15 bases between the two germline ends. From germline, CDR1 is MNHEY and CDR2 SMNVEV (reference sequence). The CDR3 DNA reads as TGTGCCAGCAGTTCCCCTCTCGGCGCCACCTACAATGAGCAGTTCTTC. Encoded protein: CASSSPLGATYNEQFF.